The rows below give T cell receptor beta chains drawn from one sample of a study of post-analysis software for immune sequencing data. Using its own MiXCR run on the PCR reads, TCRdb lists one record per CDR3 protein. The repertoire holds about half a million distinct CDR3 sequences, roughly 34% seen once, with about 6% in the top ten. The specimen was blood. The receptors were gathered from a girl under 18 with multiple sclerosis. Each CDR3 is given with its conserved first and last residue. D genes are given only for firm matches.

15,TRBJ1-2,.,TRBV20-1,CSARDRVGGSSGYTF
14,TRBJ1-5,TRBD1,TRBV3-1,CASGRQGQNQPQHF
19,TRBJ1-2,TRBD1,TRBV27,CASSSNSWDQGQDNYGYTF
14,TRBJ2-3,.,TRBV7-2,CASSVLRDSGTQYF
17,TRBJ2-3,TRBD1,TRBV29-1,CSVEDELTTGNPDTQYF
12,TRBJ2-3,.,TRBV10-3,CAISENMDTQYF
19,TRBJ1-6,TRBD1,TRBV20-1,CSAYRPGTGIVVKNSPLHF
17,TRBJ2-6,TRBD2,TRBV9,CASSAGLAGARANVLTF
15,TRBJ2-5,.,TRBV5-1,CASSLQAGPQETQYF
13,TRBJ2-5,.,TRBV20-1,CSARDPSGETQYF